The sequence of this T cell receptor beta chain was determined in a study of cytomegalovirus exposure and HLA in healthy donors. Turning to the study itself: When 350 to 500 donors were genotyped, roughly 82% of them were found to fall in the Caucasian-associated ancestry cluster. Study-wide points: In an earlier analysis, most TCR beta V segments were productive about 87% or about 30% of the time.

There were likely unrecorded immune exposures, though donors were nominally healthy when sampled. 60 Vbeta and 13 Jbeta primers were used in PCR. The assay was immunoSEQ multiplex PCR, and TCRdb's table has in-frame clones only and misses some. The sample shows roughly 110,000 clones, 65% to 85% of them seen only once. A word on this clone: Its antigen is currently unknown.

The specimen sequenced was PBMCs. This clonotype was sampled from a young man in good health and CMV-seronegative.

The CDR3 coding sequence is TGCGCCAGCAGCCCTAGACTGGGGGGTTCTGAGACCCAGTACTTC. Its protein product is CASSPRLGGSETQYF. The chain links TRBV5-1 to TRBJ2-5; D is perhaps TRBD2 (6 bases). Germline V CDR1 and CDR2: SGHRS, YFSETQ. This CDR3 is built from 15 residues. The V end lost 4 bases, the J end lost 5 bases, and 18 bases lay between the germline ends.